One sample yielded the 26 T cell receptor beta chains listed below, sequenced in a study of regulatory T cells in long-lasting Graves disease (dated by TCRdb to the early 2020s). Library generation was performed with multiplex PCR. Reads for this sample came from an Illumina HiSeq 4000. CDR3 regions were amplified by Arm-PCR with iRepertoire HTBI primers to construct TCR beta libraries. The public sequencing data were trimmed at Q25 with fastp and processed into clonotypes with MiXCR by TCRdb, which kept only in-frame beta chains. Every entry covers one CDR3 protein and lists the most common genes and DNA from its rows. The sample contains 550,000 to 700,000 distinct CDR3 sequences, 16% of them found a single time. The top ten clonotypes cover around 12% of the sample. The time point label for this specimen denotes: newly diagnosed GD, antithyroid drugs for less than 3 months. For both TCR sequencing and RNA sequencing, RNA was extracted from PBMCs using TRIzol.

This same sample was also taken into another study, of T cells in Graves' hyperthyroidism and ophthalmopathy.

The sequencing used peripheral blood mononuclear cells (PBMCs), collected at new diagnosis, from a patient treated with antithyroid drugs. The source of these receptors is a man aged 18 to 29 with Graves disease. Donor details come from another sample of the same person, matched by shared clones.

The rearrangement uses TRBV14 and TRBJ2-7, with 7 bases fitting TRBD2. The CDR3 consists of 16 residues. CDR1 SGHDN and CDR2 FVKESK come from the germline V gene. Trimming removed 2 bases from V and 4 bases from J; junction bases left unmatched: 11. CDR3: CASSQFREAGMYEQYF. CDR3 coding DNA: TGTGCCAGCAGCCAATTTCGGGAGGCAGGGATGTACGAGCAGTACTTC.

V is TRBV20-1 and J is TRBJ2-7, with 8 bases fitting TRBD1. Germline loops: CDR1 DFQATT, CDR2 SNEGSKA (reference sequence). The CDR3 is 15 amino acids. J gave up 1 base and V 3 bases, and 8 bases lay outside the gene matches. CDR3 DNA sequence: TGCAGTGCTAGGCCAGACAGGGGTCGGTCCTACGAGCAGTACTTC. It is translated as CSARPDRGRSYEQYF.

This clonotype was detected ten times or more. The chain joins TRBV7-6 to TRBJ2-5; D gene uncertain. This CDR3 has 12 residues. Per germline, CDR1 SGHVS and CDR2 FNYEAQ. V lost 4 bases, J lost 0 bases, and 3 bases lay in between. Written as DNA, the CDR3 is TGTGCCAGCAGCTGGTACCAAGAGACCCAGTACTTC. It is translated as CASSWYQETQYF.

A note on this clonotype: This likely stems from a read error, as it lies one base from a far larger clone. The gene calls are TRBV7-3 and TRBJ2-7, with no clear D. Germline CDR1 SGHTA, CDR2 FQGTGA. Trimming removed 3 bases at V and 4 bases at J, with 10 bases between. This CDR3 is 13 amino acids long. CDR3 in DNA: TGTGCCAGCAGCTTCGCGCAGAAGTACGAGCAGTACTTC. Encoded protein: CASSFAQKYEQYF.

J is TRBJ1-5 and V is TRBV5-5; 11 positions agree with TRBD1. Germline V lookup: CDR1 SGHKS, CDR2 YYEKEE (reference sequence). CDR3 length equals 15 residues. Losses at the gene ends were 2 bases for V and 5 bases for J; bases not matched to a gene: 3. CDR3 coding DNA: TGTGCCAGCAGCTTTAGGGACAGGGGGGATCAGCCCCAGCATTTT. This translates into CASSFRDRGDQPQHF.

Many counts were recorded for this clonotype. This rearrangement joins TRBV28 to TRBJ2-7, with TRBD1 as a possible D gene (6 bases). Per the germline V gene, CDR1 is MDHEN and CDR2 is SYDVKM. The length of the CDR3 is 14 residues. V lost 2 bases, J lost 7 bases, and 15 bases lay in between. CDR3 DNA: TGTGCCAGCAGTTTACCAGGGGAAGTCGGAGAGCAGTACTTC. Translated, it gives CASSLPGEVGEQYF.

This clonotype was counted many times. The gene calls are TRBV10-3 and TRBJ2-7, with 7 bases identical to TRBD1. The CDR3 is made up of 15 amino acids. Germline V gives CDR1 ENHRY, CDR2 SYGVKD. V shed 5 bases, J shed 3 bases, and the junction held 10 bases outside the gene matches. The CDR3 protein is CAISQGQLANYEQYF. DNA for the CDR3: TGTGCCATCAGTCAGGGACAGCTCGCCAACTACGAGCAGTACTTC.

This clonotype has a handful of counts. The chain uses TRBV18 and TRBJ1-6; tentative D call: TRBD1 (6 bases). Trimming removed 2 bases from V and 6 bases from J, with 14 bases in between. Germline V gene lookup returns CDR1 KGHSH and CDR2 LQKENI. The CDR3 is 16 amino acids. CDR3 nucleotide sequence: TGTGCCAGCTCACCAGGACAGCCCACGTCTAATTCACCCCTCCACTTT. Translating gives CASSPGQPTSNSPLHF. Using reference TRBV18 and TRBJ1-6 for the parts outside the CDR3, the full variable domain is NAGVMQNPRHLVRRRGQEARLRCSPMKGHSHVYWYRQLPEEGLKFMVYLQKENIIDESGMPKERFSAEFPKEGPSILRIQQVVRGDSAAYFCASSPGQPTSNSPLHFGNGTRLTVT.

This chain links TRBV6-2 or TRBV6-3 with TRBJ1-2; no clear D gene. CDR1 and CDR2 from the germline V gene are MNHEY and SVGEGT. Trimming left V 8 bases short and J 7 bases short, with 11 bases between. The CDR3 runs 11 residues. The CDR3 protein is CASAIAGGYTF. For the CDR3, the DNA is TGTGCCAGCGCCATTGCCGGTGGCTACACCTTC.

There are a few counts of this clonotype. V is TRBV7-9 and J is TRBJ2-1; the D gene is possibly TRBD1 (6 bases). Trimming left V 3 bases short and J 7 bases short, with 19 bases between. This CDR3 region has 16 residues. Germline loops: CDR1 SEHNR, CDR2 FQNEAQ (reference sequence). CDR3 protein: CASSLEIWGLRNEQFF. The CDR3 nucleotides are TGTGCCAGCAGCTTGGAGATCTGGGGGCTCAGGAATGAGCAGTTCTTC.

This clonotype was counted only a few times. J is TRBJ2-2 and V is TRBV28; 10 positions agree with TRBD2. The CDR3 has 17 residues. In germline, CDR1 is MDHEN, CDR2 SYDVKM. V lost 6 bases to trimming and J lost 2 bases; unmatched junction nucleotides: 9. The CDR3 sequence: CASSDPIAGGNTGELFF. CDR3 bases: TGTGCCAGCAGCGACCCTATAGCGGGGGGTAACACCGGGGAGCTGTTTTTT.

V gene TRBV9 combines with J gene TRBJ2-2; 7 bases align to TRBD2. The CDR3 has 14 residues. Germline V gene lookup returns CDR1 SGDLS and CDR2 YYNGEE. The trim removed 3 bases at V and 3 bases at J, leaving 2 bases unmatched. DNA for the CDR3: TGTGCCAGCAGCGCGGGAGGTTACACCGGGGAGCTGTTTTTT. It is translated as CASSAGGYTGELFF.

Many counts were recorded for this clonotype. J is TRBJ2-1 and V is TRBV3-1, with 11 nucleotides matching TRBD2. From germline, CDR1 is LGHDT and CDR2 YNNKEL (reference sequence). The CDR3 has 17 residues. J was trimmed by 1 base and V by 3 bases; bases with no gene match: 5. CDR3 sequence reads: CASSHQGLADSYNEQFF. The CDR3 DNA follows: TGTGCCAGCAGCCACCAGGGACTAGCGGATTCCTACAATGAGCAGTTCTTC.

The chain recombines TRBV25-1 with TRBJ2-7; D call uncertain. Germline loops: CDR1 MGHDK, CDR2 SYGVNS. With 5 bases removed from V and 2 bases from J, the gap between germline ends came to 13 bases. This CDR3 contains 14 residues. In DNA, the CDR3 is TGTGCCAGCAGTAGAGTGGGCAGAACCTACGAGCAGTACTTC. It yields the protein CASSRVGRTYEQYF.

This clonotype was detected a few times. The CDR3 sequence: CASSYREGQYF. The CDR3 coding sequence is TGTGCCAGCAGTTACAGGGAGGGGCAGTACTTC. The chain couples TRBV6-2 or TRBV6-3 to TRBJ2-7; 7 bases align to TRBD2. Germline trimming cut 2 bases from V and 9 bases from J; bases unmatched to any gene: 1. In germline, CDR1 is MNHEY, CDR2 SVGEGT. The CDR3 length is 11 residues.

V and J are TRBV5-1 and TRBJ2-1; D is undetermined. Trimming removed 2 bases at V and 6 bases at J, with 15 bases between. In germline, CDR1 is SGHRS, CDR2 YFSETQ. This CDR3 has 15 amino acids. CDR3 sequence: CASSFQGPPANEQFF. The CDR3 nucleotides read TGCGCCAGCAGCTTCCAAGGGCCGCCTGCCAATGAGCAGTTCTTC.

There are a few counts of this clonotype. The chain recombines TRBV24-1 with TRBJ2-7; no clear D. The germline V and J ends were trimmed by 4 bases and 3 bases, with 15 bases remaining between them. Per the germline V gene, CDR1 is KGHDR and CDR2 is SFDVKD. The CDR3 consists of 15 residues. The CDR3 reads CATSDKARQIYEQYF. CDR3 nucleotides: TGTGCCACCAGTGACAAAGCCAGGCAAATCTACGAGCAGTACTTC.

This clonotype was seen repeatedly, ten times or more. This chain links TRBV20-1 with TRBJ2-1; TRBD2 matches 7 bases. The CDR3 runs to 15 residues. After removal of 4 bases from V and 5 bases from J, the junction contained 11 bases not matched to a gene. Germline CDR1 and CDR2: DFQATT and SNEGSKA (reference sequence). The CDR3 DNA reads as TGCAGTGCTAAGTCCCCGGGGGGATGGGACAATGAGCAGTTCTTC. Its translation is CSAKSPGGWDNEQFF.

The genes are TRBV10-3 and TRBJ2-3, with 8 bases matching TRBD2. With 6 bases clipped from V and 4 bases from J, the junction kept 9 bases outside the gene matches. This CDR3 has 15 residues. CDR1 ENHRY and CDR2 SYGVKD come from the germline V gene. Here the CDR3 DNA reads TGTGCCATCAGAACGGGAGCGGGAGAAGCAGATACGCAGTATTTT. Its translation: CAIRTGAGEADTQYF.

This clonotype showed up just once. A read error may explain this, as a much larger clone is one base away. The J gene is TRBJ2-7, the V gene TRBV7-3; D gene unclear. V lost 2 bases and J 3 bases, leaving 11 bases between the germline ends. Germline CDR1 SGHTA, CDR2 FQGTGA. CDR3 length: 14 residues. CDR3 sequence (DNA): TGTGCCAGCAGCTTATTAGTGAAGGGCTACGAGCAGTACTTC. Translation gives CASSLLVKGYEQYF.

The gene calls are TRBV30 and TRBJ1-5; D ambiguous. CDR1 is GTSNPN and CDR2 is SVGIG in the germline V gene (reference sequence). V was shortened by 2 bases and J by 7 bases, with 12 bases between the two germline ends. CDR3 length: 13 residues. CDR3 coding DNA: TGTGCCTGGAGTACCATGCAAGAGCAGCCCCAGCATTTT. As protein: CAWSTMQEQPQHF. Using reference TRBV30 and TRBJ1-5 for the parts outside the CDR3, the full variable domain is SQTIHQWPATLVQPVGSPLSLECTVEGTSNPNLYWYRQAAGRGLQLLFYSVGIGQISSEVPQNLSASRPQDRQFILSSKKLLLSDSGFYLCAWSTMQEQPQHFGDGTRLSIL.

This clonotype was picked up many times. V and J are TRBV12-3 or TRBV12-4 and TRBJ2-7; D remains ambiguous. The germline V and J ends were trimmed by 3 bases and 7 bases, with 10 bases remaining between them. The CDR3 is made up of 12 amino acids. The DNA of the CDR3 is TGTGCCAGCAGTTTTGACACGCCAGAGCAGTACTTC. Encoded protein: CASSFDTPEQYF.

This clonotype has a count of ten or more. This chain's CDR3 is CASSLQGGSSSYEQYF. The CDR3 DNA follows: TGTGCCAGCTCCCTTCAAGGGGGCTCGAGCTCCTACGAGCAGTACTTC. The chain has TRBV6-2 or TRBV6-3 and TRBJ2-7; 7 bases are a match to TRBD1. The CDR3 loop spans 16 amino acids. J was trimmed by 0 bases and V by 8 bases; bases with no gene match: 13. CDR1 MNHEY and CDR2 SVGEGT come from the germline V gene.

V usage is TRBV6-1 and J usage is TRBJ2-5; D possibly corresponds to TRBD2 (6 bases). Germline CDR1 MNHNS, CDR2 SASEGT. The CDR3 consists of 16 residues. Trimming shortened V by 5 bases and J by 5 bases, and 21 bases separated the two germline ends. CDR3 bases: TGTGCCAGCAGTCTCAGGCCCGTCGGGGGAACGGAGACCCAGTACTTC. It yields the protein CASSLRPVGGTETQYF.

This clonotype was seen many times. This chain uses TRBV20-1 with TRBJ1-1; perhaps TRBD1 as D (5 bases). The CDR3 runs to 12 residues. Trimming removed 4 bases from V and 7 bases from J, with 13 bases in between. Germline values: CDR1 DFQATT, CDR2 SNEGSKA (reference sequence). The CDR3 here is CSAKRDGLEAFF. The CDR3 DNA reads TGCAGTGCTAAACGGGACGGGCTTGAAGCTTTCTTT.

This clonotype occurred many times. CDR3 sequence: CASSLPGTGNTEAFF. The CDR3 bases are TGTGCCAGCAGTTTACCCGGGACAGGGAACACTGAAGCTTTCTTT. The chain couples TRBV12-3 or TRBV12-4 to TRBJ1-1; 8 bases map to TRBD1. The V segment lost 2 bases and the J segment 1 base; nucleotides outside the gene matches: 3. The CDR3 covers 15 residues.